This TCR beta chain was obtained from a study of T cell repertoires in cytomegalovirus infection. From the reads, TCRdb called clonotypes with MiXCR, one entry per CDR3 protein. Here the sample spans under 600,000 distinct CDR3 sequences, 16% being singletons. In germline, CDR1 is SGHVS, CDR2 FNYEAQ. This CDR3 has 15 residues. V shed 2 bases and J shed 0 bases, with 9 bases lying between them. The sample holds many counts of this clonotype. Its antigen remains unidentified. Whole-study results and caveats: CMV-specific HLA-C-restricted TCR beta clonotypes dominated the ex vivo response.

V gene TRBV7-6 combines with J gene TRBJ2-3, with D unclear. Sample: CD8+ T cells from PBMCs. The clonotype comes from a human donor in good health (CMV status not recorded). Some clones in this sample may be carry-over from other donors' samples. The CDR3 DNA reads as TGTGCCAGCAGCTTACTGGCGGTTAGCACAGATACGCAGTATTTT. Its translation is CASSLLAVSTDTQYF. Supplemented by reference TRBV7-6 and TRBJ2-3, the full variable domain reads GAGVSQSPRYKVTKRGQDVALRCDPISGHVSLYWYRQALGQGPEFLTYFNYEAQQDKSGLPNDRFSAERPEGSISTLTIQRTEQRDSAMYRCASSLLAVSTDTQYFGPGTRLTVL.